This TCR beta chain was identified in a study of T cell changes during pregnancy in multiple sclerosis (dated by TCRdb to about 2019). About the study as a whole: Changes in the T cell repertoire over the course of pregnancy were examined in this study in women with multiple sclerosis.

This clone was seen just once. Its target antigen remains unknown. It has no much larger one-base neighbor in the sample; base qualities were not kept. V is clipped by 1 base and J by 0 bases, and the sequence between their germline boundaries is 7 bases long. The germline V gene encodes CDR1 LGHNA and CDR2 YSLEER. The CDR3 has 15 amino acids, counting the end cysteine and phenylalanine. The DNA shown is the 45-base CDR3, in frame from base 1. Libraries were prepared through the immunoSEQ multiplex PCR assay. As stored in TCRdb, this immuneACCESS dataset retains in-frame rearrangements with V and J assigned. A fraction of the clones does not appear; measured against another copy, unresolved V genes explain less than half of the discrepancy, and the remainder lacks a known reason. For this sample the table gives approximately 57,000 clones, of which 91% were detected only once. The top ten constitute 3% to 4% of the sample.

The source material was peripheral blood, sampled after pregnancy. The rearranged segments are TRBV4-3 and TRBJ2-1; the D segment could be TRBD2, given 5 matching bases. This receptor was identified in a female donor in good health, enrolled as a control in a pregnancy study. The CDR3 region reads CASSQGTVSYNEQFF. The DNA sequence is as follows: TGCGCCAGCAGCCAAGGGACTGTCTCCTACAATGAGCAGTTCTTC.